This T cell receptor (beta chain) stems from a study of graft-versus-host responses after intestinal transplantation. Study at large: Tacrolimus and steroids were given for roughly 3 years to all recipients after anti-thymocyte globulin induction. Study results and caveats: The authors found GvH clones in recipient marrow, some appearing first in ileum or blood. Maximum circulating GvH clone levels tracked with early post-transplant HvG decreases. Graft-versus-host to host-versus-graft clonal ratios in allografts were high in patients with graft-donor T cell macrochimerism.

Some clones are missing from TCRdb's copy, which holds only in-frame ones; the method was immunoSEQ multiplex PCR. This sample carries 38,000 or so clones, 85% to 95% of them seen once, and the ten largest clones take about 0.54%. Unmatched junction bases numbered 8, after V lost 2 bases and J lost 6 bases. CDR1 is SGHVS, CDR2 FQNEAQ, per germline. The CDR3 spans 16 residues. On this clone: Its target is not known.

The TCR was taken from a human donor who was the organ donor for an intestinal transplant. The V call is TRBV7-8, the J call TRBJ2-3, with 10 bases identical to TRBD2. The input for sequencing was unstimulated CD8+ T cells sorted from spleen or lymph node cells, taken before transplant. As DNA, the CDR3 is TGTGCCAGCAGCTTAATGACTAGCGGGTGGGTCGATACGCAGTATTTT. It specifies CASSLMTSGWVDTQYF.